These 8 T cell receptor beta chains were sequenced from one sample in a study of blood T cell repertoires in COVID-19. Sequenced by immunoSEQ multiplex PCR; TCRdb stores in-frame clones only, minus some. This table holds around 26,000 clones, roughly four fifths found once. Source material: peripheral blood. These receptor sequences come from a human donor in a cohort sampled during active COVID-19.

V is TRBV11-3 and J is TRBJ2-1; D possibly corresponds to TRBD2 (5 bases). The V gene lost 1 base and the J gene lost 15 bases, with 10 bases spanning the gap. CDR1 and CDR2 from the germline V gene are SGHNT and YENEEA. The CDR3 has 11 residues. This CDR3 is CASSLGLALFF. As DNA, the CDR3 is TGTGCCAGCAGCTTAGGGCTAGCACTGTTCTTC. Full variable domain (rest looked up from reference TRBV11-3 and TRBJ2-1): EAGVVQSPRYKIIEKKQPVAFWCNPISGHNTLYWYLQNLGQGPELLIRYENEEAVDDSQLPKDRFSAERLKGVDSTLKIQPAELGDSAVYLCASSLGLALFFGPGTRLTVL.

This chain connects TRBV6-4 to TRBJ2-1; 12 bases agree with TRBD2. Germline V gene lookup returns CDR1 MRHNA and CDR2 SNTAGT. The CDR3 has 15 amino acids. J gave up 7 bases and V 5 bases, and 6 bases lay outside the gene matches. This chain's CDR3 is CASSNGTSGSNEQFF. In DNA, the CDR3 is TGTGCCAGCAGTAACGGGACTAGCGGGTCTAATGAGCAGTTCTTC.

V is TRBV4-3 and J is TRBJ2-7, with D possibly TRBD2 on 6 matching bases. The CDR3 runs to 13 residues. Trimming took off 1 base at V and 9 bases at J, with 13 bases between the two ends. Per the germline V gene, CDR1 is LGHNA and CDR2 is YSLEER. The CDR3 here is CASSQGEGGWQYF. The DNA of the CDR3 is TGCGCCAGCAGCCAAGGCGAAGGAGGGTGGCAGTACTTC.

The chain carries TRBV5-1 and TRBJ1-4, with D unclear. The CDR3 is 15 residues long. The ends were cut back, 5 bases at V and 4 bases at J, with 15 bases in the middle. Germline V gene data show CDR1 as SGHRS and CDR2 as YFSETQ. CDR3 sequence reads: CASRPDGGLNEKLFF. The CDR3 DNA is TGCGCCAGCAGGCCCGACGGAGGCCTTAATGAAAAACTGTTTTTT.

The gene calls are TRBV7-9 and TRBJ2-7; D is perhaps TRBD1 (5 bases). The CDR3 is 14 amino acids. Trimming removed 2 bases at V and 3 bases at J, with 11 bases between. Germline-derived CDR1 and CDR2 are SEHNR and FQNEAQ (reference sequence). CDR3 loop: CASSLQGGHYEQYF. The DNA for the CDR3 is TGTGCCAGCAGCTTACAGGGTGGGCACTACGAGCAGTACTTC.

V usage is TRBV7-2 and J usage is TRBJ2-1, with 13 bases identical to TRBD2. Germline V gene data show CDR1 as SGHTA and CDR2 as FQGNSA. V was pared by 8 bases and J by 6 bases, with 4 bases of the junction left unmatched. CDR3 length equals 14 residues. The CDR3 DNA reads TGTGCCAGCCGACTAGCGGGGGGTAGCAATGAGCAGTTCTTC. Protein: CASRLAGGSNEQFF.

V is TRBV11-2 and J is TRBJ1-2; D uncertain. Per the germline V gene, CDR1 is SGHAT and CDR2 is FQNNGV. The CDR3 spans 13 residues. Trimming took 0 bases from V and 5 from J, leaving 7 bases between them. In DNA form, the CDR3 reads TGTGCCAGCAGCTTAGACGGGAATTATGGCTACACCTTC. Protein sequence: CASSLDGNYGYTF.

The chain employs TRBV2 and TRBJ1-5; TRBD1 agrees at 7 bases. This CDR3 is 14 amino acids long. V dropped 5 bases and J dropped 6; count of bases not matched to a gene: 7. CDR1 and CDR2 from the germline V gene are SNHLY and FYNNEI. The CDR3 spells CASSRDREAQPQHF. CDR3 bases: TGTGCCAGCAGTCGCGACAGGGAAGCTCAGCCCCAGCATTTT.